Following are 21 T cell receptor beta chains from one sample sequenced in a study of cytotoxic CD8 clonotypes in ibrutinib-treated CLL. Using immunoSEQ multiplex PCR, the repertoire was profiled, and TCRdb retains in-frame clones only, with some absent. The data hold 200,000 to 250,000 clones, with 70% observed a single time. The source material was PBMCs, sampled after 24 months of ibrutinib treatment. Source of these receptors: a human donor with chronic lymphocytic leukemia.

This chain links TRBV5-6 with TRBJ2-3; 11 bases agree with TRBD2. CDR1 SGHDT and CDR2 YYEEEE come from the germline V gene. The V segment lost 4 bases and the J segment 3 bases; nucleotides outside the gene matches: 13. The CDR3 has 18 amino acids. The DNA of the CDR3 is TGTGCCAGCAGCGCAACTCCGGGACTAGCGGATCGGACAGATACGCAGTATTTT. This codes for CASSATPGLADRTDTQYF.

This chain joins TRBV5-1 and TRBJ2-7, with TRBD1 matching over 7 bases. This CDR3 has 16 residues. Trimming cost V 0 bases and J 4 bases; bases outside gene matches: 10. Germline lookup yields CDR1 SGHRS and CDR2 YFSETQ. The CDR3 region has the DNA TGCGCCAGCAGCTTGGCCTTGAGGGGGCCGGTATACGAGCAGTACTTC. Its translation is CASSLALRGPVYEQYF.

The chain recombines TRBV29-1 with TRBJ1-4; no clear D. The CDR3 consists of 9 residues. Trimming took off 8 bases at V and 9 bases at J, with 7 bases between the two ends. In germline, CDR1 is SQVTM, CDR2 ANQGSEA. The CDR3 DNA is TGCAGCCCAAGTAAAAAACTGTTTTTT. Residues: CSPSKKLFF. The entire variable domain, with the rest obtained from reference TRBV29-1 and TRBJ1-4, is as follows: SAVISQKPSRDICQRGTSLTIQCQVDSQVTMMFWYRQQPGQSLTLIATANQGSEATYESGFVIDKFPISRPNLTFSTLTVSNMSPEDSSIYLCSPSKKLFFGSGTQLSVL.

The gene calls are TRBV9 and TRBJ1-4; D uncertain. Germline CDR1 reads SGDLS; CDR2 reads YYNGEE. The V and J ends lost 4 bases and 7 bases respectively, with 8 bases between them. The length of the CDR3 is 12 residues. The CDR3 coding sequence is TGTGCCAGCAGCTGGTCGGGTGAAAAACTGTTTTTT. This translates into CASSWSGEKLFF.

The chain is built from TRBV7-2 and TRBJ2-5; 7 bases are a match to TRBD2. V trimming: 5 bases; J trimming: 4 bases; junction bases outside the gene matches: 7. From germline, CDR1 is SGHTA and CDR2 FQGNSA. This CDR3 is built from 14 residues. The CDR3: CASSTRERGETQYF. CDR3 coding DNA: TGTGCCAGCAGCACGCGAGAGCGGGGAGAGACCCAGTACTTC.

This chain uses TRBV4-3 with TRBJ2-7; TRBD2 agrees at 14 bases. CDR3 length equals 17 residues. Germline lookup yields CDR1 LGHNA and CDR2 YSLEER. J lost 2 bases, V lost 4 bases, and 7 bases had no gene match. This CDR3 is CASSLFGTSGRTYEQYF. DNA for the CDR3: TGCGCCAGCAGCCTCTTCGGGACTAGCGGGAGAACCTACGAGCAGTACTTC.

This chain uses TRBV19 with TRBJ2-2, with 8 bases fitting TRBD1. CDR3 size: 16 residues. Germline CDR1 is LNHDA and CDR2 is SQIVND (reference sequence). V trimming: 3 bases; J trimming: 4 bases; junction bases outside the gene matches: 7. Written as DNA, the CDR3 is TGTGCCAGTAGTATTCAGGGGGCGCGGGTCACCGGGGAGCTGTTTTTT. Amino acid sequence: CASSIQGARVTGELFF.

The chain uses TRBV2 and TRBJ2-7; D may be TRBD1 (5 bases). This CDR3 contains 12 residues. Trimming pared 6 bases from V and 1 base from J, leaving 7 bases between. The germline gives CDR1 SNHLY, CDR2 FYNNEI. The DNA for the CDR3 is TGTGCCAGCAGCCCAGGGTCCTACGAGCAGTACTTC. It is translated as CASSPGSYEQYF.

This sequence joins TRBV28 and TRBJ2-3, with no clear D. The V end was cut by 6 bases, the J end by 1 base, with 11 bases between. Germline loops: CDR1 MDHEN, CDR2 SYDVKM. This CDR3 is 14 amino acids long. The CDR3 DNA sequence: TGTGCCAGCAGGGCTTCCGATGGCACAGATACGCAGTATTTT. Protein product: CASRASDGTDTQYF.

The chain links TRBV28 to TRBJ2-2; possibly TRBD1 for D (5 bases). Germline V gene data show CDR1 as MDHEN and CDR2 as SYDVKM. V shed 5 bases and J shed 2 bases, with 9 bases lying between them. CDR3 length equals 14 residues. DNA of the CDR3: TGTGCCAGCAGTAGGCAGGGAAACACCGGGGAGCTGTTTTTT. It yields the protein CASSRQGNTGELFF.

The chain links TRBV7-8 to TRBJ2-2; 7 bases are a match to TRBD1. The CDR3 sequence is 15 residues long. The trim removed 4 bases at V and 0 bases at J, leaving 2 bases unmatched. Germline values: CDR1 SGHVS, CDR2 FQNEAQ. The CDR3 bases are TGTGCCAGCAGCTCGGGACAGTCGAACACCGGGGAGCTGTTTTTT. Its protein product is CASSSGQSNTGELFF.

This clone was found once. This chain joins TRBV9 and TRBJ2-2; TRBD2 matches at 9 bases. Germline lookup yields CDR1 SGDLS and CDR2 YYNGEE. With 0 bases clipped from V and 4 bases from J, the junction kept 4 bases outside the gene matches. The CDR3 loop spans 16 amino acids. CDR3 in amino acids: CASSVGGTSSTGELFF. The CDR3 nucleotides are TGTGCCAGCAGCGTAGGGGGGACTAGCAGCACCGGGGAGCTGTTTTTT.

V gene TRBV29-1 combines with J gene TRBJ2-7, with 7 bases fitting TRBD2. Germline assignment: CDR1 SQVTM and CDR2 ANQGSEA. The length of the CDR3 is 13 residues. J lost 0 bases, V lost 4 bases, and 3 bases had no gene match. DNA for the CDR3: TGCAGCGTTGGGGAGGGGTCCTCCTACGAGCAGTACTTC. Translated: CSVGEGSSYEQYF.

The V gene is TRBV30, the J gene TRBJ1-1, with TRBD1 identical over 7 bases. The CDR3 loop spans 12 amino acids. Germline CDR1 reads GTSNPN; CDR2 reads SVGIG (reference sequence). CDR3 DNA: TGTGCTAGCAGACAGGGGAACACTGAAGCTTTCTTT. Translated, it gives CASRQGNTEAFF.

This chain connects TRBV27 to TRBJ1-1, with 8 bases fitting TRBD1. The CDR3 has 16 amino acids. The V gene end was trimmed by 3 bases and the J gene end by 1 base; junction bases not matched to a gene: 7. The germline gives CDR1 MNHEY, CDR2 SMNVEV (reference sequence). The CDR3 sequence: CASSFSAGTGNTEAFF. The CDR3 DNA follows: TGTGCCAGCAGTTTTTCAGCCGGGACAGGGAACACTGAAGCTTTCTTT.

The chain carries TRBV4-1 and TRBJ1-5, with D tentatively TRBD1 (6 bases). The CDR3 runs to 15 residues. Trimming left V 2 bases short and J 3 bases short, with 11 bases between. Germline V gene data show CDR1 as MGHRA and CDR2 as YSYEKL. The CDR3 DNA is TGCGCCAGCAGCCAATACAGGGCCTACAATCAGCCCCAGCATTTT. The encoded protein is CASSQYRAYNQPQHF.

This clone appeared a single time. This chain links TRBV2 with TRBJ1-1, with D possibly TRBD1 on 6 matching bases. Germline V gene sequence: CDR1 SNHLY, CDR2 FYNNEI. CDR3 length: 14 residues. Trimming cost V 4 bases and J 1 base, with 10 bases left between them. In nucleotides, the CDR3 is TGTGCCAGCAGTGTCGACAGGACGAACACTGAAGCTTTCTTT. It is translated as CASSVDRTNTEAFF.

The chain joins TRBV9 to TRBJ2-5; D unresolved. CDR3 length equals 15 residues. V was shortened by 0 bases and J by 3 bases, with 12 bases between the two germline ends. In germline, CDR1 is SGDLS, CDR2 YYNGEE. This chain's CDR3 is CASSVEAGGEETQYF. CDR3 in DNA: TGTGCCAGCAGCGTAGAGGCTGGCGGAGAAGAGACCCAGTACTTC.

The chain links TRBV9 to TRBJ1-1; perhaps TRBD1 as D (5 bases). V shed 7 bases and J shed 4 bases, with 17 bases lying between them. Germline V gene data show CDR1 as SGDLS and CDR2 as YYNGEE. The CDR3 length is 14 residues. The CDR3 loop reads CASARGDEATEAFF. The CDR3 DNA reads as TGTGCCAGCGCGAGGGGCGACGAGGCCACTGAAGCTTTCTTT.

The CDR3 DNA is TGCAGCGTTCAGGGGCAGTTGAACACTGAAGCTTTCTTT. Translation gives CSVQGQLNTEAFF. The chain joins TRBV29-1 to TRBJ1-1; D perhaps matches TRBD1 (6 bases). The CDR3 is 13 residues long. Germline CDR1 and CDR2: SQVTM and ANQGSEA. V was pared by 5 bases and J by 0 bases, with 10 bases between.

The rearrangement links TRBV19 to TRBJ1-3, with no clear D. Between the trimmed V and J ends, which lost 7 bases and 2 bases, there was a span of 9 bases. Germline loops: CDR1 LNHDA, CDR2 SQIVND (reference sequence). The CDR3 length is 13 residues. The CDR3 region is CASTAGTGNTIYF. The CDR3 nucleotides are TGTGCCAGTACAGCGGGGACTGGAAACACCATATATTTT.